One T cell receptor beta chain is described in this entry. One base away lies a much larger clone, so this may be a sequencing read error. The sample belongs to a study of early T cells in non-severe SARS-CoV-2 infection. Study-wide background: Sequencing of unsorted whole blood was done on bulk RNA, leaving chains unpaired.

The TCR library protocol attached unique molecular identifiers to the individual cDNA molecules. Each CDR3 protein is one row after TCRdb ran MiXCR on the 5' RACE reads. The sample has around 82,000 distinct CDR3 sequences, 14% to 15% seen once. Germline V lookup: CDR1 SGHTS, CDR2 YDEGEE. The CDR3 covers 14 residues. The material sequenced was whole blood. The J gene is TRBJ2-3, the V gene TRBV5-8; no definite D call. The source is an adult who was a healthcare worker with PCR-confirmed SARS-CoV-2 infection or an uninfected control (not recorded which). CDR3 sequence: CAGSFGTNTDTQYF. The CDR3 region has the DNA TGTGCCGGCAGCTTTGGAACGAACACAGATACGCAGTATTTT.